The rows below give T cell receptor beta chains drawn from one sample of a study of response to subunit inactivated influenza vaccine. TCRdb independently ran MiXCR on the RT-PCR reads; one entry per CDR3 protein. Altogether roughly 190,000 distinct CDR3 sequences are present, over 9.5% being singletons, with the ten largest covering 25% to 30%. These data were likewise used in another study, on T cells expressing NK-cell markers.

Sequencing used CD8+ T cells sorted from PBMCs, obtained approximately 12 days after vaccination. These receptors were taken from a man aged 50 to 59 who received an inactivated influenza vaccine. Both conserved end residues are part of each CDR3. D genes are given only for firm matches. For some rows the clone size is stated as once, few or many, or as a class when expanded; others skip it.

D gene: .; V gene: TRBV4-2; clone size: .; J gene: TRBJ2-3; CDR3 length: 15; CDR3 protein: CASSQLQGRTDTQYF; CDR3 DNA: TGTGCCAGCAGCCAACTTCAGGGCCGCACAGATACGCAGTATTTT
D gene: .; V gene: TRBV10-3; clone size: .; J gene: TRBJ1-2; CDR3 length: 14; CDR3 protein: CAISESTGDYGYTF; CDR3 DNA: TGTGCCATCAGTGAGTCGACGGGTGACTATGGCTACACCTTC
D gene: .; V gene: TRBV12-3/TRBV12-4; clone size: .; J gene: TRBJ1-1; CDR3 length: 13; CDR3 protein: CASTSDFPAEAFF; CDR3 DNA: TGTGCCAGCACCTCGGACTTCCCCGCTGAAGCTTTCTTT
D gene: TRBD1; V gene: TRBV7-9; clone size: few; J gene: TRBJ1-6; CDR3 length: 16; CDR3 protein: CASSSRQGEHNSPLHF; CDR3 DNA: TGTGCCAGCAGCTCCCGACAGGGAGAACATAATTCACCCCTCCACTTT
D gene: .; V gene: TRBV9; clone size: .; J gene: TRBJ2-1; CDR3 length: 16; CDR3 protein: CASSGPTGSSYNEQFF; CDR3 DNA: TGTGCCAGCAGCGGCCCCACTGGGAGCTCCTACAATGAGCAGTTCTTC
D gene: .; V gene: TRBV20-1; clone size: few; J gene: TRBJ2-7; CDR3 length: 15; CDR3 protein: CSADGRAQGSYEQYF; CDR3 DNA: TGCAGTGCGGACGGCCGGGCACAGGGTTCCTACGAGCAGTACTTC
D gene: TRBD2; V gene: TRBV14; clone size: few; J gene: TRBJ2-1; CDR3 length: 21; CDR3 protein: CASSQFRTSGRISSSYNEQFF; CDR3 DNA: TGTGCCAGCAGCCAGTTTAGGACTAGCGGAAGAATTTCAAGCTCCTACAATGAGCAGTTCTTC
D gene: TRBD2; V gene: TRBV12-3/TRBV12-4; clone size: many; J gene: TRBJ2-3; CDR3 length: 14; CDR3 protein: CASSSSGATDTQYF; CDR3 DNA: TGTGCCAGCAGTTCCAGCGGGGCGACAGATACGCAGTATTTT
D gene: .; V gene: TRBV29-1; clone size: few; J gene: TRBJ2-5; CDR3 length: 14; CDR3 protein: CSVEWDITQETQYF; CDR3 DNA: TGCAGCGTTGAGTGGGACATAACTCAAGAGACCCAGTACTTC
D gene: .; V gene: TRBV4-3; clone size: .; J gene: TRBJ2-5; CDR3 length: 14; CDR3 protein: CASSQEDRQETQYF; CDR3 DNA: TGCGCCAGCAGCCAAGAGGACAGACAAGAGACCCAGTACTTC
D gene: TRBD2; V gene: TRBV7-9; clone size: .; J gene: TRBJ2-3; CDR3 length: 17; CDR3 protein: CASSPNFGTTPLDTQYF; CDR3 DNA: TGTGCCAGCAGCCCGAACTTCGGGACTACGCCTCTGGATACGCAGTATTTT
D gene: TRBD1; V gene: TRBV9; clone size: few; J gene: TRBJ1-4; CDR3 length: 17; CDR3 protein: CASSARTGEKTNEKLFF; CDR3 DNA: TGTGCCAGCAGCGCACGGACAGGGGAGAAAACTAATGAAAAACTGTTTTTT
D gene: .; V gene: TRBV7-9; clone size: .; J gene: TRBJ2-7; CDR3 length: 15; CDR3 protein: CASSLGQFSSYEQYF; CDR3 DNA: TGTGCCAGCAGCTTAGGACAGTTCTCCTCCTACGAGCAGTACTTC
D gene: .; V gene: TRBV12-3/TRBV12-4; clone size: .; J gene: TRBJ2-1; CDR3 length: 13; CDR3 protein: CASSHQGGWEQFF; CDR3 DNA: TGTGCCAGCAGTCACCAGGGGGGTTGGGAGCAGTTCTTC
D gene: .; V gene: TRBV29-1; clone size: few; J gene: TRBJ2-7; CDR3 length: 15; CDR3 protein: CSVEFPYSGSYEQYF; CDR3 DNA: TGCAGCGTTGAATTCCCCTATTCCGGGTCCTACGAGCAGTACTTC
D gene: .; V gene: TRBV7-9; clone size: many; J gene: TRBJ2-1; CDR3 length: 11; CDR3 protein: CASSSSESEFF; CDR3 DNA: TGTGCCAGCAGCTCCTCAGAGTCGGAGTTCTTC
D gene: .; V gene: TRBV27; clone size: few; J gene: TRBJ2-6; CDR3 length: 13; CDR3 protein: CASSLAGANVLTF; CDR3 DNA: TGTGCCAGCAGTTTAGCCGGGGCCAACGTCCTGACTTTC
D gene: TRBD2; V gene: TRBV7-3; clone size: few; J gene: TRBJ2-1; CDR3 length: 19; CDR3 protein: CASSPAPIEREDVYNEQFF; CDR3 DNA: TGTGCCAGCAGCCCAGCCCCTATAGAGCGGGAGGACGTCTACAATGAGCAGTTCTTC
D gene: .; V gene: TRBV4-3; clone size: .; J gene: TRBJ2-1; CDR3 length: 16; CDR3 protein: CASSQALPGPYNEQFF; CDR3 DNA: TGCGCCAGCAGCCAAGCTCTTCCTGGACCCTACAATGAGCAGTTCTTC
D gene: TRBD2; V gene: TRBV7-9; clone size: .; J gene: TRBJ2-5; CDR3 length: 14; CDR3 protein: CASRLLGGEETQYF; CDR3 DNA: TGTGCCAGCAGGCTCCTGGGGGGGGAAGAGACCCAGTACTTC
D gene: .; V gene: TRBV27; clone size: .; J gene: TRBJ1-4; CDR3 length: 15; CDR3 protein: CASSSPTSLGEKLFF; CDR3 DNA: TGTGCCAGCAGTTCTCCGACTTCGTTGGGTGAAAAACTGTTTTTT
D gene: .; V gene: TRBV28; clone size: .; J gene: TRBJ2-1; CDR3 length: 17; CDR3 protein: CASSFPSDRRGVDEQFF; CDR3 DNA: TGTGCCAGCAGTTTTCCATCGGACAGGCGGGGGGTCGATGAGCAGTTCTTC
D gene: TRBD2; V gene: TRBV20-1; clone size: few; J gene: TRBJ2-1; CDR3 length: 17; CDR3 protein: CSARDLLAGIDYNEQFF; CDR3 DNA: TGCAGTGCTAGAGATCTTCTAGCGGGAATAGACTACAATGAGCAGTTCTTC
D gene: TRBD1; V gene: TRBV6-5; clone size: many; J gene: TRBJ2-7; CDR3 length: 14; CDR3 protein: CASSYGTGGVEQYF; CDR3 DNA: TGTGCCAGCAGTTACGGGACAGGGGGAGTCGAGCAGTACTTC
D gene: TRBD1; V gene: TRBV28; clone size: few; J gene: TRBJ2-1; CDR3 length: 16; CDR3 protein: CASRPDRGHAYNEQFF; CDR3 DNA: TGTGCCAGCAGACCGGACAGGGGGCACGCCTACAATGAGCAGTTCTTC
D gene: .; V gene: TRBV6-1; clone size: few; J gene: TRBJ2-5; CDR3 length: 13; CDR3 protein: CASRESGGETQYF; CDR3 DNA: TGTGCCAGCAGAGAGTCAGGGGGGGAGACCCAGTACTTC
D gene: TRBD2; V gene: TRBV27; clone size: .; J gene: TRBJ2-7; CDR3 length: 15; CDR3 protein: CASSLSASGSYEQYF; CDR3 DNA: TGTGCCAGCAGTTTATCGGCTAGCGGGAGTTACGAGCAGTACTTC
D gene: .; V gene: TRBV7-8; clone size: few; J gene: TRBJ2-3; CDR3 length: 16; CDR3 protein: CASSMGSGAGTDTQYF; CDR3 DNA: TGTGCCAGCAGCATGGGATCGGGGGCCGGGACAGATACGCAGTATTTT
D gene: .; V gene: TRBV27; clone size: .; J gene: TRBJ2-2; CDR3 length: 13; CDR3 protein: CASSPEYTGELFF; CDR3 DNA: TGTGCCAGCAGTCCCGAGTACACCGGGGAGCTGTTTTTT
D gene: .; V gene: TRBV29-1; clone size: .; J gene: TRBJ2-3; CDR3 length: 12; CDR3 protein: CSVDHPTGTQYF; CDR3 DNA: TGCAGCGTTGATCATCCCACTGGTACGCAGTATTTT
D gene: .; V gene: TRBV4-3; clone size: .; J gene: TRBJ1-2; CDR3 length: 16; CDR3 protein: CASSQDTRGDDYGYTF; CDR3 DNA: TGCGCCAGCAGCCAAGACACGAGGGGGGATGACTATGGCTACACCTTC
D gene: .; V gene: TRBV10-3; clone size: few; J gene: TRBJ2-2; CDR3 length: 19; CDR3 protein: CAISGVYGGPLTNTGELFF; CDR3 DNA: TGTGCCATCAGTGGGGTATATGGGGGCCCCCTAACGAACACCGGGGAGCTGTTTTTT
D gene: .; V gene: TRBV7-3; clone size: .; J gene: TRBJ2-1; CDR3 length: 16; CDR3 protein: CASSRGRLAEYNEQFF; CDR3 DNA: TGTGCCAGCAGTAGGGGGAGACTAGCAGAGTACAATGAGCAGTTCTTC
D gene: TRBD2; V gene: TRBV7-9; clone size: many; J gene: TRBJ2-5; CDR3 length: 16; CDR3 protein: CASSSGLAGGSETQYF; CDR3 DNA: TGTGCCAGCAGCTCTGGACTAGCGGGAGGTTCTGAGACCCAGTACTTC
D gene: TRBD1; V gene: TRBV3-1; clone size: few; J gene: TRBJ2-7; CDR3 length: 15; CDR3 protein: CASSPYHRGRDEQYF; CDR3 DNA: TGTGCCAGCAGCCCGTACCACAGGGGTAGGGACGAGCAGTACTTC
D gene: .; V gene: TRBV7-9; clone size: .; J gene: TRBJ2-1; CDR3 length: 14; CDR3 protein: CASTPPGPHNEQFF; CDR3 DNA: TGTGCCAGCACCCCCCCGGGACCACACAATGAGCAGTTCTTC
D gene: TRBD1; V gene: TRBV7-9; clone size: .; J gene: TRBJ2-3; CDR3 length: 15; CDR3 protein: CASSFGTGEPDTQYF; CDR3 DNA: TGTGCCAGCAGCTTTGGGACAGGGGAGCCAGATACGCAGTATTTT
D gene: TRBD1; V gene: TRBV20-1; clone size: .; J gene: TRBJ2-7; CDR3 length: 15; CDR3 protein: CSARARDRVVNEQYF; CDR3 DNA: TGCAGTGCTAGAGCCAGGGACAGGGTGGTGAACGAGCAGTACTTC